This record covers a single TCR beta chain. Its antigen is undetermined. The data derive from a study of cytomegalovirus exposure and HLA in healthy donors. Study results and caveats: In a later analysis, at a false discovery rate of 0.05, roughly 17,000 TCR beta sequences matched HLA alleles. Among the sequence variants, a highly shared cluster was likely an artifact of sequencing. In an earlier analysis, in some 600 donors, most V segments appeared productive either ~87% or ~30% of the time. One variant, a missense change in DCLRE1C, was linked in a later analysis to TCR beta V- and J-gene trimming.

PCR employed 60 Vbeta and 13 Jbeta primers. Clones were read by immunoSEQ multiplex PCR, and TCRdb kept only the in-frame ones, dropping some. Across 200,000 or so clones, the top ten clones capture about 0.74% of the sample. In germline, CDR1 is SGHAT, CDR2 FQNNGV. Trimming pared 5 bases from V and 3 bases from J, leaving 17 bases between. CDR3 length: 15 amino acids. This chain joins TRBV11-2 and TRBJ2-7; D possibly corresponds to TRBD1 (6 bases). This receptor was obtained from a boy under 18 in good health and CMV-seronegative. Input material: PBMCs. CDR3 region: CASSADVQGFYEQYF. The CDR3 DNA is TGTGCCAGCAGCGCAGACGTCCAGGGGTTCTACGAGCAGTACTTC.